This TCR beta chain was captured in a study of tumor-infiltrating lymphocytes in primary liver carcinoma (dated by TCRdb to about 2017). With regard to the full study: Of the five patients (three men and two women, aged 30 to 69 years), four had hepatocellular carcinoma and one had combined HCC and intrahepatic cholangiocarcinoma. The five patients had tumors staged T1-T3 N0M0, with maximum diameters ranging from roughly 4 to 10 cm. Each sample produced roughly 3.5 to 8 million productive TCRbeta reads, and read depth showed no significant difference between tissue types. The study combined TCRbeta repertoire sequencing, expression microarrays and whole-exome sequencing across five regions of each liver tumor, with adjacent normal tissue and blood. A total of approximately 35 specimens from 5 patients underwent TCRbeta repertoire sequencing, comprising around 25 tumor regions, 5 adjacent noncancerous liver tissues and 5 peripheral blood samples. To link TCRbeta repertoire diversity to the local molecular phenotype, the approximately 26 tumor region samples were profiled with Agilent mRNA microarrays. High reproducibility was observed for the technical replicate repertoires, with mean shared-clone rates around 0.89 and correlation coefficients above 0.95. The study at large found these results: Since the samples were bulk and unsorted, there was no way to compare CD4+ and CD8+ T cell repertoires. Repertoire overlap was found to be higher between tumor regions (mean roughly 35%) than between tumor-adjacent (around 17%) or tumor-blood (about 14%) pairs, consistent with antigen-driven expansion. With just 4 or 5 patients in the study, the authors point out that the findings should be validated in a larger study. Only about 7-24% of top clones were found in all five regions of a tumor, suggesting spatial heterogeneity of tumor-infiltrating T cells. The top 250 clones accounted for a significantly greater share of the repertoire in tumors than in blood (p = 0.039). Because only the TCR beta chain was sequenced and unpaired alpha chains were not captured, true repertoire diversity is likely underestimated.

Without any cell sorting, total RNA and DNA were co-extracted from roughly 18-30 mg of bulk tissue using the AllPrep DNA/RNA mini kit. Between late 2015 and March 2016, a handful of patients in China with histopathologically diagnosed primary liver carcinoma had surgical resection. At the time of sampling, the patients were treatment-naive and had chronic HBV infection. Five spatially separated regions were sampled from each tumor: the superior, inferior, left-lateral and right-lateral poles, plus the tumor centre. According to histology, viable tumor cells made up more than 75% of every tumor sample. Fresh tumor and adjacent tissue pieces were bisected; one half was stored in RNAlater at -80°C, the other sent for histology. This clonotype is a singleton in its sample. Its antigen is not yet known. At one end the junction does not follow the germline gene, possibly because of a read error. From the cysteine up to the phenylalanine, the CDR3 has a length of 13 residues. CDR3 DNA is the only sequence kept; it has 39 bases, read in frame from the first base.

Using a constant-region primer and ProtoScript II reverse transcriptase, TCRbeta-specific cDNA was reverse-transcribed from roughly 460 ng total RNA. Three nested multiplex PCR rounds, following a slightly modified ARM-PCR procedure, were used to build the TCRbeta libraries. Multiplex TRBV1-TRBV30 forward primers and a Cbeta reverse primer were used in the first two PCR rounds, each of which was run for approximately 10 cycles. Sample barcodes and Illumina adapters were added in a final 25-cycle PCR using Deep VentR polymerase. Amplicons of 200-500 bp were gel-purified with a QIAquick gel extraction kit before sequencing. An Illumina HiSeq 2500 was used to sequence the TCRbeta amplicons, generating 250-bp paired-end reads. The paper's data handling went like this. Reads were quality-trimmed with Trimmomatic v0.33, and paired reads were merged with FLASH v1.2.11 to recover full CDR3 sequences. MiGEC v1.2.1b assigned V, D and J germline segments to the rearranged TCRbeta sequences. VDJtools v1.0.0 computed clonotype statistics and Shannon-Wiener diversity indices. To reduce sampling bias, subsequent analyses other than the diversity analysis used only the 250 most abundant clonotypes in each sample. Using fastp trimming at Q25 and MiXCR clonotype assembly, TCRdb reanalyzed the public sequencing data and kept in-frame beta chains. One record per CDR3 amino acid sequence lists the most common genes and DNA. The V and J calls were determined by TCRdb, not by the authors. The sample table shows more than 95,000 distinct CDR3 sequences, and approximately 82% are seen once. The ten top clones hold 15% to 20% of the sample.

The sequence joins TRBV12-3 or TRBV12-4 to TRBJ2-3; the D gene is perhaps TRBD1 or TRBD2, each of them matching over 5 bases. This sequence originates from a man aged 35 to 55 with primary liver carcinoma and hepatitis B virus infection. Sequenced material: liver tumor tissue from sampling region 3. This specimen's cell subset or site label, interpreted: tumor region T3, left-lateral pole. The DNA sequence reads TGTACCAGCAGTTCGAGGGGCATAGATATGCAGTATTTT. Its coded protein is CTSSSRGIDMQYF.